This T cell receptor (beta chain) was recorded in a study of control samples from healthy donors and cancer patients. V gave up 0 bases and J gave up 4 bases, with 7 bases separating them. The germline V gene encodes CDR1 LGHDT and CDR2 YNNKEL (reference sequence). There are 15 residues in the CDR3. The method was immunoSEQ multiplex PCR; TCRdb's version includes in-frame clones alone and lacks a portion of them. The sample shows approximately 70,000 clones, around 87% of them seen only once. The sequencing input was PBMCs. The chain has TRBV3-1 (or the pseudogene TRBV3-2) and TRBJ1-6; D unclear. This clonotype was obtained from a woman between 50 and 59 years old with head and neck cancer. The CDR3 here is CASSQDRRYNSPLHF. In nucleotides, the CDR3 is TGTGCCAGCAGCCAAGATCGACGGTATAATTCACCCCTCCACTTT.